Listed below are T cell receptor beta chains from one sample, sequenced in a study of T-cell reconstitution after alpha-beta-depleted transplantation in children. TCRdb processed the PCR reads anew with MiXCR; each CDR3 protein has one entry. The sample holds about a million distinct CDR3 sequences, roughly 31% seen once. The sample consisted of PBMCs, mostly from graft donor cells, taken 360 days after TCRalphabeta/CD19-depleted stem cell transplant. These receptors were collected from a boy less than two years old who had a stem cell transplant for SCID, so the T cells may come from the graft donor. Each CDR3 is given with its conserved first and last residue.

TRBV7-2,CASSFRFTNYEQYF
TRBV5-1,CASRLALNEQFF
TRBV7-6,CASSLWEGGSNEQFF
TRBV20-1,CSARRIEKQYF
TRBV15,CATSRVETGSYEQYF
TRBV3-1,CASSQEFGGRGYGYTF
TRBV4-3,CASSRGPDREETQYF
TRBV18,CASSPKLTGGNHEQYF
TRBV20-1,CSAPDRGKETQYF
TRBV29-1,CSGDRGYNEQFF
TRBV3-1,CASSQPGTENPFYGYTF
TRBV12-3/TRBV12-4,CAGVRNGNTGELFF
TRBV9,CASSVDPGGATYEQYF
TRBV12-3/TRBV12-4,CASSFGYSPSYEQYF
TRBV6-2/TRBV6-3,CASSYEGTEAFF
TRBV10-3,CAISPNLGSGNTIYF
TRBV7-9,CASSLGFGPSFGYTF
TRBV12-3/TRBV12-4,CASSSLQGDGQPQHF
TRBV12-3/TRBV12-4,CASSLSGRGHGYTF
TRBV4-3,CASSQGARLTPYEQYF
TRBV18,CASSPGQFPLSPLHF
TRBV28,CASSTRADQYEQYF
TRBV5-1,CASSLFPGPNTGELFF
TRBV7-9,CASSFPATRRHEQYF
TRBV2,CASTRAKNIQYF